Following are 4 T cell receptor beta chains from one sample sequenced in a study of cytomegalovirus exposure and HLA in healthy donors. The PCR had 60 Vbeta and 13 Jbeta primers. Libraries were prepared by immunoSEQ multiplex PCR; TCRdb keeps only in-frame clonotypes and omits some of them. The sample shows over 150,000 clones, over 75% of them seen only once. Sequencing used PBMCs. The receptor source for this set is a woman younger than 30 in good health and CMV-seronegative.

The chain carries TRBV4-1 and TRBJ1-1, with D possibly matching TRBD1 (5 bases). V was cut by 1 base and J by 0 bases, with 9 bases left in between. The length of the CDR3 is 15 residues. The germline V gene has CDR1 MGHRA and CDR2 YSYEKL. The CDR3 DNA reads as TGCGCCAGCAGCCAAGTTCCAGGGATGAACACTGAAGCTTTCTTT. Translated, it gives CASSQVPGMNTEAFF.

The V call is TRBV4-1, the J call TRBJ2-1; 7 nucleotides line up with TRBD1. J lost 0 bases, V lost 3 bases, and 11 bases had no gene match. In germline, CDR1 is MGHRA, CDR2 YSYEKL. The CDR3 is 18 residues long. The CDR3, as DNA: TGCGCCAGCAGCCATTCCCGGGGACAGTTGAGCTCCTACAATGAGCAGTTCTTC. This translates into CASSHSRGQLSSYNEQFF.

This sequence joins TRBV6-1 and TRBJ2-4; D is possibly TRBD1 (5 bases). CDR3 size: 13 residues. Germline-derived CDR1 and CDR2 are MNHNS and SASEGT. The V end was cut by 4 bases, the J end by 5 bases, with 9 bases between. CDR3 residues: CASSATDENIQYF. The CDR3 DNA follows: TGTGCCAGCAGTGCGACAGACGAAAACATTCAGTACTTC.

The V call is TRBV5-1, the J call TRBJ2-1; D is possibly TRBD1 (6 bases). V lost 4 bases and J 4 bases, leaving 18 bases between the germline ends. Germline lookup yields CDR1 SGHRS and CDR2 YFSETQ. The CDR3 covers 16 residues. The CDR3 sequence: CASSARSTGSYNEQFF. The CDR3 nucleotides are TGCGCCAGCAGCGCCAGGTCGACAGGTTCGTACAATGAGCAGTTCTTC.